This TCR beta chain was captured in a study of blood T cell repertoires in COVID-19. Overall study: Samples came from the United States, Italy and Spain, spanning acute and convalescent COVID-19. Sources were T cells, B-cell-depleted T cells, or PBMCs; the material itself was cDNA or gDNA.

As handled by the study authors: Estimated nucleated cell counts came from reference gene primer amplification. The data were produced by immunoSEQ multiplex PCR, yet TCRdb's version contains in-frame clones alone and is incomplete. The V and J calls and clone size are taken from that table; D and trimming were inferred from the DNA. The table includes about 440,000 clones, 70% to 90% detected once. Participant age was roughly 18 to 95 years, and participants resided in about two dozen US areas. V was clipped by 0 bases and J by 11 bases, with 16 bases between them. This CDR3 is built from 14 residues. The germline gives CDR1 SGHTA, CDR2 FQGNSA.

The clonotype comes from a woman between 18 and 29 years old with acute COVID-19. Sequences were obtained from PBMCs or T cells enriched from blood (not recorded which). This chain connects TRBV7-2 to TRBJ1-1, with D possibly being TRBD1 (5 bases). The CDR3 DNA reads TGTGCCAGCAGCTTAGCCGGCAGGGATTTGGAGGCTTTCTTT. Amino acid sequence: CASSLAGRDLEAFF. Filled out from reference TRBV7-2 and TRBJ1-1, the complete variable domain reads GAGVSQSPSNKVTEKGKDVELRCDPISGHTALYWYRQSLGQGLEFLIYFQGNSAPDKSGLPSDRFSAERTGGSVSTLTIQRTQQEDSAVYLCASSLAGRDLEAFFGQGTRLTVV.